This entry lists 30 T cell receptor beta chains sequenced from one sample in a study of blood T cell repertoires in COVID-19. Clones were read by immunoSEQ multiplex PCR, and TCRdb kept only the in-frame ones, dropping some. The sample carries approximately 240,000 clones, roughly 84% recorded once. The sequencing input was peripheral blood. The origin of the receptors is a woman aged 40 to 50 with active or convalescent COVID-19.

The rearrangement links TRBV5-6 to TRBJ1-2; 8 bases map to TRBD1. V lost 0 bases, J lost 0 bases, and 4 bases stayed unmatched. The CDR3 runs to 16 residues. Germline CDR1 and CDR2: SGHDT and YYEEEE. CDR3 nucleotide sequence: TGTGCCAGCAGCTTGGGGACAGGGTTTACTAACTATGGCTACACCTTC. Its protein product is CASSLGTGFTNYGYTF.

In this sample, this clone turned up a few times. This chain uses TRBV27 with TRBJ2-7, with TRBD1 identical over 7 bases. After removal of 5 bases from V and 3 bases from J, the junction contained 7 bases not matched to a gene. This CDR3 spans 14 amino acids. CDR1 is MNHEY and CDR2 is SMNVEV in the germline V gene (reference sequence). CDR3 DNA: TGTGCCAGCAGTCGACAGGGAAGGGACTACGAGCAGTACTTC. It translates to CASSRQGRDYEQYF.

The chain combines TRBV5-4 with TRBJ1-1; 8 bases are shared with TRBD1. The CDR3 length is 14 residues. The V segment lost 3 bases and the J segment 0 bases; nucleotides outside the gene matches: 1. Germline loops: CDR1 SGHNT, CDR2 YYREEE (reference sequence). CDR3 amino acids: CASSSTGVNTEAFF. In nucleotides, the CDR3 is TGTGCCAGCAGCTCGACAGGGGTGAACACTGAAGCTTTCTTT.

This chain uses TRBV5-1 with TRBJ1-2; tentatively, D is TRBD1 (5 bases). This CDR3 spans 14 amino acids. CDR1 is SGHRS and CDR2 is YFSETQ in the germline V gene. The ends were cut back, 0 bases at V and 5 bases at J, with 11 bases in the middle. The DNA of the CDR3 is TGCGCCAGCAGCTTGGACGGGGCGGGATATGGCTACACCTTC. This encodes CASSLDGAGYGYTF.

This clone was observed at least ten times. The gene calls are TRBV11-2 and TRBJ1-1; D is unresolved. V dropped 6 bases and J dropped 9 bases, with 14 bases sitting between them. The germline V gene has CDR1 SGHAT and CDR2 FQNNGV. The CDR3 consists of 12 residues. The CDR3 loop reads CASSFRSGKAFF. The CDR3 bases are TGTGCCAGCAGTTTCCGGTCGGGTAAAGCTTTCTTT.

The gene calls are TRBV6-6 and TRBJ1-6, with TRBD1 matching over 10 bases. CDR3 length: 18 amino acids. Germline loops: CDR1 MNHNY, CDR2 SVGAGI (reference sequence). V gave up 5 bases and J gave up 0 bases; unmatched junction bases: 7. CDR3 bases: TGTGCCAGCAGTCGGGACAGGGGTCAGGGCTCCTATAATTCACCCCTCCACTTT. Amino acids: CASSRDRGQGSYNSPLHF.

The V and J genes are TRBV18 and TRBJ2-5; D remains unclear. Deletions cut 6 bases from V and 2 bases from J, with 13 bases between. Germline V CDR1 and CDR2: KGHSH, LQKENI. The length of the CDR3 is 14 residues. CDR3 in DNA: TGTGCCAGCTCGATTATCAGGCAACAAGAGACCCAGTACTTC. Its translation: CASSIIRQQETQYF.

The chain links TRBV5-6 to TRBJ2-7; TRBD1 agrees at 8 bases. Germline CDR1 SGHDT, CDR2 YYEEEE. The length of the CDR3 is 13 residues. Unmatched junction bases numbered 2, after V lost 3 bases and J lost 3 bases. CDR3 amino acids: CASSSTGGYEQYV. CDR3 in DNA: TGTGCCAGCAGCTCAACAGGGGGCTACGAGCAGTACGTC.

This sequence joins TRBV5-1 and TRBJ1-2; D may be TRBD1 (5 bases). Germline V gives CDR1 SGHRS, CDR2 YFSETQ. The V end was cut by 0 bases, the J end by 8 bases, with 11 bases between. This CDR3 has 13 amino acids. The CDR3 here is CASSLADSGGYTF. The CDR3 bases are TGCGCCAGCAGCTTGGCAGACAGTGGCGGCTACACCTTC.

V gene TRBV6-5 combines with J gene TRBJ1-6; D gene unclear. This CDR3 region has 15 residues. CDR1 and CDR2 (germline): MNHEY, SVGAGI. V lost 6 bases to trimming and J lost 7 bases, with 16 bases between them. The CDR3 region is CASSLVEHGNSPLHF. The CDR3 nucleotides read TGTGCCAGCAGCTTGGTGGAGCATGGGAATTCACCCCTCCACTTT.

The chain links TRBV27 to TRBJ2-2; a possible D gene is TRBD1 (7 bases). The V gene's germline CDR1 is MNHEY and CDR2 SMNVEV (reference sequence). Trimming cost V 6 bases and J 0 bases, with 29 bases left between them. This CDR3 is built from 21 residues. The CDR3 DNA reads as TGTGCCAGCAGGAGTTTTCGGGGGCTAACACCGGGACAGACGAACACCGGGGAGCTGTTTTTT. It encodes CASRSFRGLTPGQTNTGELFF.

The rearrangement links TRBV11-2 to TRBJ2-5, with TRBD2 matching 7 bases. The germline V gene encodes CDR1 SGHAT and CDR2 FQNNGV. This CDR3 has 14 amino acids. V dropped 4 bases and J dropped 4; count of bases not matched to a gene: 6. This CDR3 reads CASSSRTRGETQYF. For the CDR3, the DNA is TGTGCCAGCAGCTCGCGGACTAGAGGAGAGACCCAGTACTTC.

This clone was seen only a few times. V is TRBV10-2 and J is TRBJ1-1; 10 bases are a match to TRBD1. The CDR3 length is 15 residues. Germline V lookup: CDR1 WSHSY, CDR2 SAAADI. With V trimmed by 5 bases and J by 0 bases, 3 bases remained unmatched. CDR3 in DNA: TGCGCCAGCAGTAGACAGGGGGCCTTGAACACTGAAGCTTTCTTT. Translated: CASSRQGALNTEAFF.

The V call is TRBV30, the J call TRBJ1-5; D gene uncertain. The CDR3 contains 13 residues. Trimming removed 0 bases at V and 8 bases at J, with 11 bases between. Germline-derived CDR1 and CDR2 are GTSNPN and SVGIG (reference sequence). The CDR3 protein is CAWSVEAAEPQHF. The CDR3 DNA reads as TGTGCCTGGAGTGTGGAGGCAGCTGAGCCCCAGCATTTT.

The gene calls are TRBV7-8 and TRBJ1-3; TRBD1 might be the D (6 bases). The germline V and J ends were trimmed by 5 bases and 2 bases, with 10 bases remaining between them. Germline CDR1 reads SGHVS; CDR2 reads FQNEAQ. This CDR3 spans 14 amino acids. CDR3 sequence reads: CASSKTGTGNTIYF. The CDR3 nucleotides are TGTGCCAGCAGCAAAACAGGGACTGGAAACACCATATATTTT. Combining the CDR3 with reference TRBV7-8 and TRBJ1-3 gives the whole variable domain GAGVSQSPRYKVAKRGQDVALRCDPISGHVSLFWYQQALGQGPEFLTYFQNEAQLDKSGLPSDRFFAERPEGSVSTLKIQRTQQEDSAVYLCASSKTGTGNTIYFGEGSWLTVV.

V gene TRBV10-3 combines with J gene TRBJ1-1; TRBD1 might be the D (6 bases). Germline-derived CDR1 and CDR2 are ENHRY and SYGVKD. The CDR3 extends over 14 amino acids. Trimming cost V 7 bases and J 3 bases, with 15 bases left between them. This chain's CDR3 is CAITPDSSDTEAFF. CDR3 nucleotides: TGTGCCATCACCCCGGACAGTTCCGACACTGAAGCTTTCTTT.

V and J are TRBV2 and TRBJ2-3; 13 positions agree with TRBD2. Losses at the gene ends were 10 bases for V and 4 bases for J; bases not matched to a gene: 8. Germline CDR1 is SNHLY and CDR2 is FYNNEI. CDR3 size: 15 residues. The CDR3 bases are TGTGCCACCTGTTCGGGACTAGCGGGGTCAGATACGCAGTATTTT. Encoded protein: CATCSGLAGSDTQYF.

J is TRBJ2-3 and V is TRBV29-1; 8 nucleotides align to TRBD1. The junction had 13 bases not matched to a gene; V was cut back by 8 bases and J by 6 bases. CDR1 SQVTM and CDR2 ANQGSEA come from the germline V gene. This CDR3 contains 14 residues. The CDR3: CSLQGAGLGDTQYF. CDR3 coding DNA: TGCAGCCTCCAGGGGGCGGGACTGGGTGATACGCAGTATTTT.

The chain joins TRBV2 to TRBJ1-5; D possibly corresponds to TRBD1 (6 bases). The CDR3 is 14 residues long. V was clipped by 4 bases and J by 3 bases, with 10 bases between them. Germline-derived CDR1 and CDR2 are SNHLY and FYNNEI. CDR3: CASSVQGDNQPQHF. CDR3 nucleotides: TGTGCCAGCAGTGTACAGGGCGACAATCAGCCCCAGCATTTT.

The rearrangement links TRBV5-1 to TRBJ1-4; TRBD1 matches 8 bases. The CDR3 consists of 15 residues. Germline values: CDR1 SGHRS, CDR2 YFSETQ. Unmatched junction bases numbered 3, after V lost 2 bases and J lost 3 bases. The CDR3 nucleotides read TGCGCCAGCAGCTTCGACAGGGGTGCTAATGAAAAACTGTTTTTT. This codes for CASSFDRGANEKLFF. The variable domain in full, completed from reference TRBV5-1 and TRBJ1-4, reads KAGVTQTPRYLIKTRGQQVTLSCSPISGHRSVSWYQQTPGQGLQFLFEYFSETQRNKGNFPGRFSGRQFSNSRSEMNVSTLELGDSALYLCASSFDRGANEKLFFGSGTQLSVL.

V is TRBV18 and J is TRBJ1-5; D is unclear. The CDR3 has 14 residues. Germline CDR1 and CDR2: KGHSH and LQKENI. V shed 3 bases and J shed 5 bases, with 11 bases lying between them. The CDR3 protein is CASSPNSPDQPQHF. Here the CDR3 DNA reads TGTGCCAGCTCACCGAACAGTCCGGATCAGCCCCAGCATTTT.

The chain has TRBV11-2 and TRBJ2-5; possibly TRBD1 for D (6 bases). This CDR3 is 13 amino acids long. Looked up from germline, CDR1 is SGHAT and CDR2 is FQNNGV. V dropped 5 bases and J dropped 4 bases, with 11 bases sitting between them. CDR3 coding DNA: TGTGCCAGCAGCGCCACAGGGTCAGAGACCCAGTACTTC. Encoded protein: CASSATGSETQYF.

The CDR3 is CASSWDRDFGYTF. CDR3 coding DNA: TGTGCCAGCAGTTGGGACAGGGATTTCGGCTACACCTTC. The V call is TRBV12-3 or TRBV12-4, the J call TRBJ1-2; 9 bases agree with TRBD1. V shed 4 bases, J shed 8 bases, and the junction held 5 bases outside the gene matches. The CDR3 loop spans 13 amino acids.

This clone was seen only a few times. The genes are TRBV11-2 and TRBJ2-2; a weak D match, TRBD1 (6 bases). Germline V gene lookup returns CDR1 SGHAT and CDR2 FQNNGV. The CDR3 is 14 amino acids. The ends were cut back, 3 bases at V and 5 bases at J, with 10 bases in the middle. The CDR3 sequence: CASSLGQGTGELFF. The CDR3 DNA sequence: TGTGCCAGCAGCTTGGGCCAGGGGACCGGGGAGCTGTTTTTT.

This chain uses TRBV23-1 with TRBJ1-6; 7 bases map to TRBD1. TRBV23-1 is flagged as an ORF with uncertain function. This CDR3 is built from 23 residues. The V gene end was trimmed by 0 bases and the J gene end by 0 bases; junction bases not matched to a gene: 20. The CDR3 DNA reads as TGCGCCAGCAGTCAATCCCCCTCTGACAGGGCCGAAGCAAATAGCTCCTATAATTCACCCCTCCACTTT. It codes for CASSQSPSDRAEANSSYNSPLHF.

As concerns this clone: An end of the junction does not agree with germline; a read error may underlie this. This sequence joins TRBV23-1 and TRBJ1-5; TRBD1 is a possible D gene (6 bases). TRBV23-1 carries the ORF label, with uncertain function. The CDR3 loop spans 20 amino acids. CDR3 amino acids: CASRQRGGRQDIYSNQPQHF. CDR3 nucleotides: TGCGCCAGCCGTCAGCGGGGGGGGAGACAGGACATCTATAGCAATCAGCCCCAGCATTTT.

The chain has TRBV18 and TRBJ2-7; tentative D call: TRBD1 (5 bases). The germline CDR1 and CDR2 sequences are KGHSH and LQKENI. The CDR3 has 15 residues. With 2 bases removed from V and 2 bases from J, the gap between germline ends came to 13 bases. The CDR3 loop is CASSPNSETAYEQYF. CDR3 bases: TGTGCCAGCTCACCAAATTCTGAGACAGCCTACGAGCAGTACTTC.

This rearrangement joins TRBV2 to TRBJ2-1; perhaps TRBD2 as D (5 bases). The CDR3 runs 13 residues. Germline loops: CDR1 SNHLY, CDR2 FYNNEI. V lost 6 bases to trimming and J lost 6 bases, with 12 bases between them. CDR3 region: CASSGDSGNEQFF. Written as DNA, the CDR3 is TGTGCCAGCAGCGGGGATTCGGGCAATGAGCAGTTCTTC.

The chain carries TRBV19 and TRBJ1-1; D call uncertain. The V end lost 3 bases, the J end lost 6 bases, and 11 bases lay between the germline ends. This CDR3 spans 13 amino acids. Germline lookup yields CDR1 LNHDA and CDR2 SQIVND (reference sequence). The CDR3 sequence: CASSIRHHPEAFF. The CDR3, as DNA: TGTGCCAGTAGTATCAGACACCACCCTGAAGCTTTCTTT.

A single count supports this clone. The chain combines TRBV24-1 with TRBJ1-5; 9 bases agree with TRBD1. After removal of 0 bases from V and 11 bases from J, the junction contained 13 bases not matched to a gene. The CDR3 contains 17 residues. CDR1 KGHDR and CDR2 SFDVKD come from the germline V gene. CDR3 region: CATSDLEPGQGVWAQHF. The CDR3 DNA follows: TGTGCCACCAGTGATTTGGAGCCGGGACAGGGAGTTTGGGCCCAGCATTTT.